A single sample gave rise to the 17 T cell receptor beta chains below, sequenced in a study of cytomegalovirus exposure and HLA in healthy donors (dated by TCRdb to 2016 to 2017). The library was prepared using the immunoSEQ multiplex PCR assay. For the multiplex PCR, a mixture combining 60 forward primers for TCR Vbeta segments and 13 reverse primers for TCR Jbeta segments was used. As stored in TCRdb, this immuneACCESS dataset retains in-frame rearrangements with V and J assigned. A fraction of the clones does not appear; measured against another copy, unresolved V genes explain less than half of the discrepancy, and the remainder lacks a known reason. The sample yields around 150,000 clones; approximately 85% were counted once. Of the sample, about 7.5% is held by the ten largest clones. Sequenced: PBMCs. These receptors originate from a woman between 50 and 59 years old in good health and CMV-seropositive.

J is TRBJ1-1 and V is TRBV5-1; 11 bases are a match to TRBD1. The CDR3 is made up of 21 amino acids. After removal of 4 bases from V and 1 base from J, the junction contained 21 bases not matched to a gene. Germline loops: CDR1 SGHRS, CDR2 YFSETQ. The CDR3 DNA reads TGCGCCAGCAGCCCCGGGACAGGGGGTACCGTTTTGTTCGATTCGAACACTGAAGCTTTCTTT. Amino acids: CASSPGTGGTVLFDSNTEAFF.

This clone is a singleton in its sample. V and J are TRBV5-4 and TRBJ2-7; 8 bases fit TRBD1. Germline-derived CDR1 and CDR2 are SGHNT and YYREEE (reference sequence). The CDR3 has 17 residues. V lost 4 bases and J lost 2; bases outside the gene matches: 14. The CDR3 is CASSDRGGQGMAYEQYF. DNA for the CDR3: TGTGCCAGCAGCGACCGGGGTGGACAGGGCATGGCCTACGAGCAGTACTTC.

The CDR3 DNA reads TGCGCCAGCAGCCCCCGCCGACAGGCTGATAATTCACCCCTCCACTTT. The encoded protein is CASSPRRQADNSPLHF. The rearrangement links TRBV5-1 to TRBJ1-6; D possibly corresponds to TRBD1 (6 bases). The V end was cut by 4 bases, the J end by 5 bases, with 16 bases between. Germline assignment: CDR1 SGHRS and CDR2 YFSETQ. CDR3 length: 16 residues.

Here the CDR3 DNA reads TGCGCCAGCAGCTTGATAGCAGGAGGGGAAAAACTGTTTTTT. Its protein is CASSLIAGGEKLFF. V usage is TRBV5-1 and J usage is TRBJ1-4; D call uncertain. V shed 1 base and J shed 8 bases, with 12 bases lying between them. Germline CDR1 and CDR2: SGHRS and YFSETQ. This CDR3 region has 14 residues.

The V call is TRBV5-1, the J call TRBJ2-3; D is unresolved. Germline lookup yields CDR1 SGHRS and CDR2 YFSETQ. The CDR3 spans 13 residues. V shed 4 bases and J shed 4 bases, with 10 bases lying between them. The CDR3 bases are TGCGCCAGCAGCGAACCTAGTGCAGATACGCAGTATTTT. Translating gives CASSEPSADTQYF.

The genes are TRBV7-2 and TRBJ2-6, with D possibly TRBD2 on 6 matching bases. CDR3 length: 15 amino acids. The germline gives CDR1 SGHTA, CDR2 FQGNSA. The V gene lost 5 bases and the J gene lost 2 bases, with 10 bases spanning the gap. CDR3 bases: TGTGCCAGCAGCCCCCGACTAGCTGGGGCCAACGTCCTGACTTTC. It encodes CASSPRLAGANVLTF.

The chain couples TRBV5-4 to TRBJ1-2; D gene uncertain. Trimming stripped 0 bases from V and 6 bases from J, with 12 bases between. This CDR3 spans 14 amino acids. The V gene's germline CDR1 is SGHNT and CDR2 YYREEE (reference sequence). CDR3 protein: CASSLDRTNNGYTF. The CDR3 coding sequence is TGTGCCAGCAGCTTGGACAGAACGAACAATGGCTACACCTTC.

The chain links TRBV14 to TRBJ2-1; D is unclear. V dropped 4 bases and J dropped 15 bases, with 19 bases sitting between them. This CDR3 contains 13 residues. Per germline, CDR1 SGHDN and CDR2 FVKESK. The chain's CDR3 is CASSPEVETKVFF. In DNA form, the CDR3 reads TGTGCCAGCAGCCCAGAGGTCGAGACAAAAGTGTTCTTC.

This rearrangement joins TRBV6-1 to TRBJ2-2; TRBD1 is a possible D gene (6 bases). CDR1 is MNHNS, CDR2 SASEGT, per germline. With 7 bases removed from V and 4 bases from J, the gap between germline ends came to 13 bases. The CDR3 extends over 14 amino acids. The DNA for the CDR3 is TGTGCCAGCACAAGACAGGTCTTCACCGGGGAGCTGTTTTTT. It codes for CASTRQVFTGELFF.

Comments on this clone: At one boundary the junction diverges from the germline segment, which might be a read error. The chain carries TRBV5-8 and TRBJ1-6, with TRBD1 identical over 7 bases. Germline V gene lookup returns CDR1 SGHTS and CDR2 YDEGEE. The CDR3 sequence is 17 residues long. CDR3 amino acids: CAGSPEGQSSYNSPLHF. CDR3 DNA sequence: TGTGCCGGCAGCCCGGAGGGACAGAGCTCCTATAATTCACCCCTCCACTTT.

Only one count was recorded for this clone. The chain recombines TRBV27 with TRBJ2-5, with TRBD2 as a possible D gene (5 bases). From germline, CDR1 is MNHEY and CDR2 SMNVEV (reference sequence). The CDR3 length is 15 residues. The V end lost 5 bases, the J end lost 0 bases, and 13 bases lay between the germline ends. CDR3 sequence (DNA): TGTGCCAGCAGTACCCGACCGGGGTACCAAGAGACCCAGTACTTC. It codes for CASSTRPGYQETQYF.

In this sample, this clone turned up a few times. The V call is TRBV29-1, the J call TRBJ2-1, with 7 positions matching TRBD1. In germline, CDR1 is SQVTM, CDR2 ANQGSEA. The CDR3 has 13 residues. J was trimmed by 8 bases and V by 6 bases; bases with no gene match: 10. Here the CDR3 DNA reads TGCAGCGTCGCTGGCAGGGGGAGTGATGAGCAGTTCTTC. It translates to CSVAGRGSDEQFF.

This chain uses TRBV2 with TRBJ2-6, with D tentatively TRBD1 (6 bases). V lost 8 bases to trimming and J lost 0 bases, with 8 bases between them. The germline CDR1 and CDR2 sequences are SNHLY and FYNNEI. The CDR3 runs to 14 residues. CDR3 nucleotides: TGTGCCAGCCAACAGGGCTCTGGGGCCAACGTCCTGACTTTC. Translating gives CASQQGSGANVLTF.

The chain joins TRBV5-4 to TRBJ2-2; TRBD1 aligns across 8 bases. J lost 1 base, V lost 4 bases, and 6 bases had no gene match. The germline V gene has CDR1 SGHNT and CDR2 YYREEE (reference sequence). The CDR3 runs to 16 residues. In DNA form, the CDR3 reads TGTGCCAGCAGCCGGGGCACAGGGGGGAACACCGGGGAGCTGTTTTTT. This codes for CASSRGTGGNTGELFF.

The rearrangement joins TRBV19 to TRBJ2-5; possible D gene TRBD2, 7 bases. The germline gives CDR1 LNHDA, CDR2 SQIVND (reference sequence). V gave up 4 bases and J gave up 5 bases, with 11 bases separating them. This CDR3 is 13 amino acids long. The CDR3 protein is CASSTGGVETQYF. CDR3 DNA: TGTGCCAGTAGTACGGGGGGCGTGGAGACCCAGTACTTC.

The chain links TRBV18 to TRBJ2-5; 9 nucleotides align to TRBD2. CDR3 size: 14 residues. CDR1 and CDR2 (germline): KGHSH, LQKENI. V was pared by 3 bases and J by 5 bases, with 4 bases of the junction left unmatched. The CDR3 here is CASSPEAGGETQYF. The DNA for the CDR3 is TGTGCCAGCTCACCCGAGGCGGGAGGGGAGACCCAGTACTTC.

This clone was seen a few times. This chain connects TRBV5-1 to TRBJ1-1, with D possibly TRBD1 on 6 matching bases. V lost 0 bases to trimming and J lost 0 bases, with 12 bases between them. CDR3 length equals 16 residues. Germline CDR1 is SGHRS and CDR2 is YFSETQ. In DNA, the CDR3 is TGCGCCAGCAGCTTGGGAACAGGGTCCATGAACACTGAAGCTTTCTTT. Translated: CASSLGTGSMNTEAFF.